The sequence of this T cell receptor (beta chain) was determined in a study of blood T cell repertoires in COVID-19. Turning to the study itself: Sites across the United States, Italy and Spain contributed samples from acute and convalescent COVID-19. In each case, the material was cDNA or gDNA derived from T cells, B-cell-depleted T cells, or PBMCs.

In Seattle, patients joined the study during active infection and were tracked longitudinally. Per the authors' pipeline: Estimation of nucleated cell counts was performed using reference gene primer amplification. Produced via immunoSEQ multiplex PCR; TCRdb's table is partial and in-frame only. That table gives V, J and clone size, and the DNA gave D and trimming. The repertoire holds a few hundred thousand clones, with 80% to 85% as singletons. Trimming cost V 6 bases and J 1 base; bases outside gene matches: 6. The germline gives CDR1 MNHEY, CDR2 SMNVEV (reference sequence). The CDR3 length is 15 residues.

Source material: peripheral blood. This receptor was obtained from a person between 65 and 79 years old with COVID-19, enrolled during active disease. The V call is TRBV27, the J call TRBJ2-4, with 7 bases identical to TRBD1. CDR3 DNA: TGTGCCAGCAGGGGGTCCAGGGGGGCCAAAAACATTCAGTACTTC. Translated, it gives CASRGSRGAKNIQYF.